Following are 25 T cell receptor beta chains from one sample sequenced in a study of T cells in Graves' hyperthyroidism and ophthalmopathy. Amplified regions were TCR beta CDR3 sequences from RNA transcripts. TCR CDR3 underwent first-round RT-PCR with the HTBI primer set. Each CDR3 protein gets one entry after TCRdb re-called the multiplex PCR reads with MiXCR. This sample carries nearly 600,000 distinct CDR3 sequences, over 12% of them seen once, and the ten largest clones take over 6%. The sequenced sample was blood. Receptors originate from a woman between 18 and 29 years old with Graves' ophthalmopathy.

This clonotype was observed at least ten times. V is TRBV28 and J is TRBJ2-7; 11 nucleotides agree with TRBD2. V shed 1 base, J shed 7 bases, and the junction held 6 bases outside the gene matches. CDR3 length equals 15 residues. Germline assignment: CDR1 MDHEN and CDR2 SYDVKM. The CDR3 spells CASSLSTSGSWEQYF. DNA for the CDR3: TGTGCCAGCAGTTTATCAACTAGCGGGAGTTGGGAGCAGTACTTC. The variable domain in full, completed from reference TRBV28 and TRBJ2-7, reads DVKVTQSSRYLVKRTGEKVFLECVQDMDHENMFWYRQDPGLGLRLIYFSYDVKMKEKGDIPEGYSVSREKKERFSLILESASTNQTSMYLCASSLSTSGSWEQYFGPGTRLTVT.

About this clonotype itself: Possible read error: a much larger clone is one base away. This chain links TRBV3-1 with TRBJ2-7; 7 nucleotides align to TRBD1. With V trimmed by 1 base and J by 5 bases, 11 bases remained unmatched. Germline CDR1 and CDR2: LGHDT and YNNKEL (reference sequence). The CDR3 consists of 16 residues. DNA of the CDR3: TGTGCCAGCAGCCAAGTGAAGGGGGCTCCCTACAACGAGCAGTACTTC. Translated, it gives CASSQVKGAPYNEQYF.

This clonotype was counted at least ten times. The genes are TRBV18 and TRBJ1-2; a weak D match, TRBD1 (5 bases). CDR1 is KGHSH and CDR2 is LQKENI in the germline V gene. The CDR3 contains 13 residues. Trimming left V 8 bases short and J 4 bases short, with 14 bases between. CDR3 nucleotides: TGTGCCAGCGAAAAGGGGCAGGGCTATGGCTACACCTTC. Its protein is CASEKGQGYGYTF.

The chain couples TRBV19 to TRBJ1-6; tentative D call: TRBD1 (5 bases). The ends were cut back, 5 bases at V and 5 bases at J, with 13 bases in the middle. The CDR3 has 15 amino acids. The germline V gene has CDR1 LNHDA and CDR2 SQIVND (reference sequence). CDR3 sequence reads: CASSLRDGHNSPLHF. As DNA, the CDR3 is TGTGCCAGTAGTCTTCGGGACGGACATAATTCACCCCTCCACTTT.

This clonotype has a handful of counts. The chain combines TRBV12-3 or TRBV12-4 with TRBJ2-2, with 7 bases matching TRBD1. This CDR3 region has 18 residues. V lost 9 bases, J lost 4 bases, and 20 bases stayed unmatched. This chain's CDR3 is CAREGQGELYLGTGELFF. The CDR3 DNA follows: TGTGCCAGAGAGGGGCAGGGGGAGCTTTATCTAGGCACCGGGGAGCTGTTTTTT.

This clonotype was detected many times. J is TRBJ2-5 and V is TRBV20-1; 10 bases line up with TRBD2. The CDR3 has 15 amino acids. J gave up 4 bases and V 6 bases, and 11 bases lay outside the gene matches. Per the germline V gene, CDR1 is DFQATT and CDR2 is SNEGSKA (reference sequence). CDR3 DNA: TGCAGTGCCCTCTCGGAGATAGCGGGAGGAGAGACCCAGTACTTC. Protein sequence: CSALSEIAGGETQYF.

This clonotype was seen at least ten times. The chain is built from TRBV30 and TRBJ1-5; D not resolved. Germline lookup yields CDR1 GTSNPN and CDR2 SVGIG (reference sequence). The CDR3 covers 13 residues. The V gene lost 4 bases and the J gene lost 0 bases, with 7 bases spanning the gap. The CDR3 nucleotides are TGTGCCTGGACCGGCGGTAGCAATCAGCCCCAGCATTTT. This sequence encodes CAWTGGSNQPQHF.

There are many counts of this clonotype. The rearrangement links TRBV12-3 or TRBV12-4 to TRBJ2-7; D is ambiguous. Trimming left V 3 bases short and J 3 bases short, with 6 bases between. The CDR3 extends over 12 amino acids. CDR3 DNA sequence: TGTGCCAGCAGTTTGATTCACTACGAGCAGTACTTC. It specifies CASSLIHYEQYF.

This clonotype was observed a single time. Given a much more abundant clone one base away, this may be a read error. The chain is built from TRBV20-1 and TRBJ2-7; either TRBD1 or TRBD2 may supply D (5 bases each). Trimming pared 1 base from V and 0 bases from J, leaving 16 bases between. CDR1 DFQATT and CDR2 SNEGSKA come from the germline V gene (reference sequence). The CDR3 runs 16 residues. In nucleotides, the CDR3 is TGCAGTGCTAGAGGGGGGACGGAGTCGAGCTCCTACGAGCAGTACTTC. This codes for CSARGGTESSSYEQYF.

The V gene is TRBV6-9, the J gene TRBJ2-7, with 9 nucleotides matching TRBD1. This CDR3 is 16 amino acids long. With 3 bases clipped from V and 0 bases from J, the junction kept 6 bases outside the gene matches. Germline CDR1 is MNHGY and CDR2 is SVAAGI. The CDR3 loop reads CASSYPGQGSSYEQYF. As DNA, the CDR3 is TGTGCCAGCAGTTACCCGGGACAGGGCAGCTCCTACGAGCAGTACTTC.

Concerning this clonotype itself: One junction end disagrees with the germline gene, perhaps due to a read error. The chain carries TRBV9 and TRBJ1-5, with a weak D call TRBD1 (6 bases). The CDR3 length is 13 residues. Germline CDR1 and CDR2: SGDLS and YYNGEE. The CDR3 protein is CASSAGFGQPQHF. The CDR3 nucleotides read TGTGCCAGCAGCGCAGGATTCGGACAGCCTCAGCATTTT.

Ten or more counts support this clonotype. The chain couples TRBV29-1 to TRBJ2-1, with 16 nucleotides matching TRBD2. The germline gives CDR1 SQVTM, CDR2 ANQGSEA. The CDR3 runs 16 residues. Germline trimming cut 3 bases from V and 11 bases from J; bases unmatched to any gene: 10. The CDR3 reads CSVEVAGTSGRDKQFF. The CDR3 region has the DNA TGCAGCGTTGAGGTAGCCGGGACTAGCGGGAGGGATAAGCAGTTCTTC.

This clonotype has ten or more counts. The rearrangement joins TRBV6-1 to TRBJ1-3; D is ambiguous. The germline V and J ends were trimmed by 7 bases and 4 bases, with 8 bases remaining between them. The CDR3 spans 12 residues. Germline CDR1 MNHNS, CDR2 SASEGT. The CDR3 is CASTGTGNTIYF. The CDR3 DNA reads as TGTGCCAGCACAGGCACAGGAAACACCATATATTTT.

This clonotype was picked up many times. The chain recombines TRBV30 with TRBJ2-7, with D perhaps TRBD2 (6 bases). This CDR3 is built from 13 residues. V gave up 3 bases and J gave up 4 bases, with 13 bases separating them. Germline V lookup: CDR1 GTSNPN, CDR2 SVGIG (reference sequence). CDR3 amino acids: CAWRGGAAYEQYF. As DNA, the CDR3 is TGTGCCTGGAGGGGCGGGGCAGCGTACGAGCAGTACTTC.

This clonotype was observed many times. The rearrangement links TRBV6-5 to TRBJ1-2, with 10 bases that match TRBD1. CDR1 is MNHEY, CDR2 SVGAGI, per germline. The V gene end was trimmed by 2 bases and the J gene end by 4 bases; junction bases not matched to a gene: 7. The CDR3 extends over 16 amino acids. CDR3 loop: CASSYRQGAGSYGYTF. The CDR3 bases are TGTGCCAGCAGTTACAGACAGGGGGCTGGTAGCTATGGCTACACCTTC.

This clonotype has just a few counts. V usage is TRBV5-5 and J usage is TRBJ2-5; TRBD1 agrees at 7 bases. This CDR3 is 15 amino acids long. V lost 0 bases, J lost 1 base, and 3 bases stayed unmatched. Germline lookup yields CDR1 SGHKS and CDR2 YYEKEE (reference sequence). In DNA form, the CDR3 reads TGTGCCAGCAGCTTGGCCGGACAGGTCCAAGAGACCCAGTACTTC. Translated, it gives CASSLAGQVQETQYF.

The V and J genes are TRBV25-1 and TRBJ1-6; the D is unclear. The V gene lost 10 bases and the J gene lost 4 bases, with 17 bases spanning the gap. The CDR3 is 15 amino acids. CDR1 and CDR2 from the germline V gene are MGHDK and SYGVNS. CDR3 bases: TGTGCCACCACCAATACGGAAACTTATAATTCACCCCTCCACTTT. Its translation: CATTNTETYNSPLHF.

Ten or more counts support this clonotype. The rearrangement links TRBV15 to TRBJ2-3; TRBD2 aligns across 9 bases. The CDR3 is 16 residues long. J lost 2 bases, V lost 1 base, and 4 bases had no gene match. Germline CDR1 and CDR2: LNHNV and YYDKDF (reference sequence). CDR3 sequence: CATSRVAGGLTDTQYF. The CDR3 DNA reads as TGTGCCACCAGCAGAGTTGCGGGAGGGCTCACAGATACGCAGTATTTT.

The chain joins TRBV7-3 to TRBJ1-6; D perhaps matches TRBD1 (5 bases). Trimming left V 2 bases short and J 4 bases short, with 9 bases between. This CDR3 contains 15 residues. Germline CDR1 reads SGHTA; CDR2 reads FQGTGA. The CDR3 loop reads CASSLSGGYNSPLHF. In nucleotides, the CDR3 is TGTGCCAGCAGCTTATCGGGGGGATATAATTCACCCCTCCACTTT.

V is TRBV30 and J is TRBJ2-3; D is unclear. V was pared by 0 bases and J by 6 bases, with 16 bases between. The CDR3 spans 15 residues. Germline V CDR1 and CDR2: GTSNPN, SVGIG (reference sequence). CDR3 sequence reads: CAWSVGRMPGDTQYF. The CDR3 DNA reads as TGTGCCTGGAGTGTAGGGCGCATGCCCGGGGATACGCAGTATTTT.

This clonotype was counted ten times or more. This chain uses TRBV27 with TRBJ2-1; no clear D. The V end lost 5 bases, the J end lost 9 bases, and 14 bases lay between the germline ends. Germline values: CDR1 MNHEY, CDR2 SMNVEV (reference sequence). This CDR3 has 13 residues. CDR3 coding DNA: TGTGCCAGCAGTCCAACCGTAAGTGTTGAGCAGTTCTTC. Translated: CASSPTVSVEQFF.

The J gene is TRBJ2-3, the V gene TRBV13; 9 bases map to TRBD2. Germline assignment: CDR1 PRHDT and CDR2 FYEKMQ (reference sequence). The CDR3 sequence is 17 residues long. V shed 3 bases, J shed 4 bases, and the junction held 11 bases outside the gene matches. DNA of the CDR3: TGTGCCAGCAGCTTCGGATTGGTAGCGGGAGTCGCAGATACGCAGTATTTT. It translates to CASSFGLVAGVADTQYF.

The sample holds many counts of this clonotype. In nucleotides, the CDR3 is TGTGCCATCAGTGAGGGGGGGGCAATCACTGAAGCTTTCTTT. Protein product: CAISEGGAITEAFF. The chain carries TRBV10-3 and TRBJ1-1; tentative D call: TRBD1 (6 bases). This CDR3 is 14 amino acids long. The germline V and J ends were trimmed by 2 bases and 4 bases, with 11 bases remaining between them. Germline values: CDR1 ENHRY, CDR2 SYGVKD.

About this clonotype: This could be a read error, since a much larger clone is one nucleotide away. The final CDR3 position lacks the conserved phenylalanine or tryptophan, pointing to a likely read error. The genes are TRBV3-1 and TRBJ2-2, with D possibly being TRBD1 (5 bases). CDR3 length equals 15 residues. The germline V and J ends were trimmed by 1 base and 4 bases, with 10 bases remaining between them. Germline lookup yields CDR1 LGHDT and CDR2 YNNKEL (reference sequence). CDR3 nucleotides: TGTGCCAGCAGCCAAGGCTTAGGGGTCACCGGGGAGCTGTTTTCT. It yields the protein CASSQGLGVTGELFS.

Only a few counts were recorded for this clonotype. For the CDR3, the DNA is TGTGCCAGCACCAAAGTGGCTAGCACAGATACGCAGTATTTT. Protein: CASTKVASTDTQYF. This chain links TRBV6-1 with TRBJ2-3, with D unclear. The CDR3 has 14 amino acids. Germline values: CDR1 MNHNS, CDR2 SASEGT. Trimming cost V 7 bases and J 0 bases, with 11 bases left between them.